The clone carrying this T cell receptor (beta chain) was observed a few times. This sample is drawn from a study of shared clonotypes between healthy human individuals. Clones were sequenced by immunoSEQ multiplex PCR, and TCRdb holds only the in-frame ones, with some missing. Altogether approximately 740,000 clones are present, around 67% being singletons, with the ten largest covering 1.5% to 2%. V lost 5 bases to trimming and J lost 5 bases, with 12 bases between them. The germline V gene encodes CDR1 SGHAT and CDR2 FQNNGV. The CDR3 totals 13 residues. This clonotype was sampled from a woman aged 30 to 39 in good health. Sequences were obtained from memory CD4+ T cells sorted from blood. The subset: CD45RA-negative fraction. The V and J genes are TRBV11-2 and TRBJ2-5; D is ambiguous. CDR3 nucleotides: TGTGCCAGCAGCCCCGCCCTAAGGGAGACCCAGTACTTC. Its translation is CASSPALRETQYF. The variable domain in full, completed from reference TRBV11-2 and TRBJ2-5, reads EAGVAQSPRYKIIEKRQSVAFWCNPISGHATLYWYQQILGQGPKLLIQFQNNGVVDDSQLPKDRFSAERLKGVDSTLKIQPAKLEDSAVYLCASSPALRETQYFGPGTRLLVL.